Included here is one T cell receptor beta chain sequence, with context. Its antigen is undetermined. The sample originates from a study of shared clonotypes between healthy human individuals. Study findings and constraints: Few donors restricted represented genetic and exposure-history diversity. Even with large depth, rarefaction showed that sorted-subset sequencing was incomplete.

The V and J ends lost 6 bases and 7 bases, in that order; junction bases with no gene match: 7. In germline, CDR1 is ENHRY, CDR2 SYGVKD. The CDR3 runs to 13 residues. Sequenced by immunoSEQ multiplex PCR; TCRdb stores in-frame clones only, minus some. The data contain about 1,500,000 clones, 96% of them singletons. Recent acute infections and vaccinations were absent in the healthy HIV-negative adult donors. This receptor was taken from a man under 40 in good health. The chain is built from TRBV10-3 and TRBJ2-7; 9 positions match TRBD2. Sequencing used naive CD4+ T cells sorted from blood. Sample subset: CD45RA+ positively selected. DNA of the CDR3: TGTGCCATCAGGGTAGCGGGAGCGGAAGAGCAGTACTTC. Protein: CAIRVAGAEEQYF.